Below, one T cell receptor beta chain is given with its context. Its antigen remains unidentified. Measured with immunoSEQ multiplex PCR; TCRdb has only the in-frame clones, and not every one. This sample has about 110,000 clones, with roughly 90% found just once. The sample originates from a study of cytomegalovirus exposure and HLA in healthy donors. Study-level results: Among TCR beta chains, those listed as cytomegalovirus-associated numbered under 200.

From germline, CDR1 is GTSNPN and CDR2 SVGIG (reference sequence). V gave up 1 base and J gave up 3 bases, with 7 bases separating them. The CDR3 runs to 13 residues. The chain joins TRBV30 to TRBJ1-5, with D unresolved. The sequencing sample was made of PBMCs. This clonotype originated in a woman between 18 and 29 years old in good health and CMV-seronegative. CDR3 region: CAWSAGFNQPQHF. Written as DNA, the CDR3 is TGTGCCTGGAGTGCGGGGTTCAATCAGCCCCAGCATTTT. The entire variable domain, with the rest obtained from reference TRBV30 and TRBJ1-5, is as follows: SQTIHQWPATLVQPVGSPLSLECTVEGTSNPNLYWYRQAAGRGLQLLFYSVGIGQISSEVPQNLSASRPQDRQFILSSKKLLLSDSGFYLCAWSAGFNQPQHFGDGTRLSIL.